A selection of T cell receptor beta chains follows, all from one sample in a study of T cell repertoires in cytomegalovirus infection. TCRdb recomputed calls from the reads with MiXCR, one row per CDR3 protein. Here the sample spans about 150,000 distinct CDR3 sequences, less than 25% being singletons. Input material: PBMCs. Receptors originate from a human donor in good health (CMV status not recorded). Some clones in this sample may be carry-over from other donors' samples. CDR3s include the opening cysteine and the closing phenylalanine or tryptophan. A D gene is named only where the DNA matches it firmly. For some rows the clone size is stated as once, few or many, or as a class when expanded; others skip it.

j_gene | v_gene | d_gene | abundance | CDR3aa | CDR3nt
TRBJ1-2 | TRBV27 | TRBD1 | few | CASSTGTGNYGYTF | TGTGCCAGCAGCACCGGGACAGGGAACTATGGCTACACCTTC
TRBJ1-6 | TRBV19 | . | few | CATPQERSSYNSPLHF | TGTGCCACCCCCCAAGAGAGGAGCTCCTATAATTCACCCCTCCACTTT
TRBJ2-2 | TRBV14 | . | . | CASSQDLVGNTGELFF | TGTGCCAGCAGCCAAGATCTGGTGGGGAACACCGGGGAGCTGTTTTTT
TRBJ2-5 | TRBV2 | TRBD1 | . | CASSAGQESVTQYF | TGTGCCAGTTCGGCGGGACAGGAGTCGGTGACCCAGTACTTC
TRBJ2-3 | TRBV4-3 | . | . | CASSQDELVGSTDTQYF | TGCGCCAGCAGCCAAGACGAACTAGTTGGGAGCACAGATACGCAGTATTTT
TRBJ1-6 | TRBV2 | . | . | CASSAPPHSYNSPLHF | TGTGCCAGCAGCGCCCCGCCGCACTCCTATAATTCACCCCTCCACTTT
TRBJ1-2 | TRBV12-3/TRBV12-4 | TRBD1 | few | CASSRTGQGRYGYTF | TGTGCCAGCAGTCGTACGGGACAGGGGAGGTATGGCTACACCTTC
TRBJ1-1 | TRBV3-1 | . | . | CASSQGAPNTEAFF | TGTGCCAGCAGCCAAGGTGCGCCAAACACTGAAGCTTTCTTT
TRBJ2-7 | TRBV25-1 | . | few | CASSGRAGGAYEQYF | TGTGCCAGCAGTGGAAGGGCAGGGGGGGCCTACGAGCAGTACTTC
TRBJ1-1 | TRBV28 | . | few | CASSLSDPPQAFF | TGTGCCAGCAGTTTATCGGACCCCCCCCAAGCTTTCTTT
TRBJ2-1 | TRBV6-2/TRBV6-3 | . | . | CASSFAGKGGNEQFF | TGTGCCAGCAGTTTCGCGGGCAAAGGTGGCAATGAGCAGTTCTTC
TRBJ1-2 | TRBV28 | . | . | CASSPIREVVDGYTF | TGTGCCAGCAGTCCGATCAGGGAGGTCGTAGATGGCTACACCTTC
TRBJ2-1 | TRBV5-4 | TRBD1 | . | CASSQDRGNEQFF | TGTGCCAGCAGCCAGGACAGGGGCAATGAGCAGTTCTTC
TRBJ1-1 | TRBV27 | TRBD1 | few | CASSPQARDRVAAFF | TGTGCCAGCAGTCCTCAAGCCCGGGACAGGGTCGCGGCTTTCTTT
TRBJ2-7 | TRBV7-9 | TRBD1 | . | CASSSPTGSGVYEQYF | TGTGCCAGCAGCTCCCCGACAGGGTCAGGTGTCTACGAGCAGTACTTC
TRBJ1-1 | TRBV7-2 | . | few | CASTITAVTEAFF | TGTGCCAGCACCATAACAGCCGTCACTGAAGCTTTCTTT
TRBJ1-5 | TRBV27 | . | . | CASSLQGWSNQPQHF | TGTGCCAGCAGCTTACAGGGTTGGAGCAATCAGCCCCAGCATTTT
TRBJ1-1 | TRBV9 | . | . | CASSVAGTGTVNTEAFF | TGTGCCAGCAGCGTAGCTGGGACCGGGACGGTGAACACTGAAGCTTTCTTT
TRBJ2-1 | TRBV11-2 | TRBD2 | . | CASSFLPGLADNEQFF | TGTGCCAGCAGCTTCCTTCCGGGACTAGCGGACAATGAGCAGTTCTTC
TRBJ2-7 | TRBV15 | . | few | CATSRDPGSYEQYF | TGTGCCACCAGCAGAGATCCCGGCTCCTACGAGCAGTACTTC
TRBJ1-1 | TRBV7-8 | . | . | CASSLGAASRAFF | TGTGCCAGCAGCCTCGGAGCGGCCTCGAGAGCTTTCTTT
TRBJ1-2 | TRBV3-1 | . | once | CASSQRDNWGYTF | TGTGCCAGCAGCCAACGGGACAATTGGGGCTACACCTTC
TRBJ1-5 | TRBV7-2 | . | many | CASSPGGGNQPQHF | TGTGCCAGCAGCCCGGGGGGGGGGAATCAGCCCCAGCATTTT
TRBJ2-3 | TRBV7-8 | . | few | CASSLKWAPSTDTQYF | TGTGCCAGCAGCTTAAAGTGGGCACCTAGCACAGATACGCAGTATTTT
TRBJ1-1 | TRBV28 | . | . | CAAIPDVSGGAFF | TGTGCCGCTATTCCCGACGTCTCCGGTGGAGCTTTCTTT
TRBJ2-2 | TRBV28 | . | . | CASQDSANTGELFF | TGTGCCAGTCAGGACAGCGCGAACACCGGGGAGCTGTTTTTT
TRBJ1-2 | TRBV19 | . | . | CASSSPRVGYGYTF | TGTGCCAGTAGTAGCCCCAGGGTGGGCTATGGCTACACCTTC
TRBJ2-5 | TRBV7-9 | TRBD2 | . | CASSLALAGAETQYF | TGTGCCAGCAGCTTAGCCCTAGCGGGGGCCGAGACCCAGTACTTC
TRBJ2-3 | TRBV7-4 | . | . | CASRPSVTDTQYF | TGTGCCAGCAGGCCCTCCGTCACAGATACGCAGTATTTT
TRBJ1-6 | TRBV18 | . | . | CASSPGLSLNSPLHF | TGTGCCAGCTCACCGGGACTCAGTTTGAATTCACCCCTCCACTTT
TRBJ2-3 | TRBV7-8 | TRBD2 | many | CASSWTSLTDTQYF | TGTGCCAGCAGCTGGACTAGCCTCACAGATACGCAGTATTTT
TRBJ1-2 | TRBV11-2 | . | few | CASSQRRGYTF | TGTGCCAGCAGCCAACGTCGCGGCTACACCTTC
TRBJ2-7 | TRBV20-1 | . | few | CSARDARGSSYEQYF | TGCAGTGCTAGAGATGCAAGGGGTAGCTCCTACGAGCAGTACTTC
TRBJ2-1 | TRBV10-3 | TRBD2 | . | CAISGGGQNNEQFF | TGTGCCATCAGTGGGGGAGGGCAAAACAATGAGCAGTTCTTC
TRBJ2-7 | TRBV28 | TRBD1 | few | CASRTGQVEQYF | TGTGCCAGCAGGACAGGGCAGGTGGAGCAGTACTTC
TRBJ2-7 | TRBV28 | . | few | CASSFVGAEQYF | TGTGCCAGCAGTTTTGTGGGCGCCGAGCAGTACTTC
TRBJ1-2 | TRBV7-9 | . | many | CASSGIFPDGYTF | TGTGCCAGCAGTGGGATTTTCCCGGATGGCTACACCTTC
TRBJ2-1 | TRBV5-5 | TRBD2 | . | CASSLEPTTSGANEQFF | TGTGCCAGCAGCTTGGAACCTACTACTAGCGGGGCCAATGAGCAGTTCTTC
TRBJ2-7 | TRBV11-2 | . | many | CASSLGPNEQYF | TGTGCCAGCAGCCTAGGGCCCAACGAGCAGTACTTC
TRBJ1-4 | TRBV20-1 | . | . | CSAKLQGFRDEKLFF | TGCAGTGCTAAGTTGCAGGGGTTCCGGGATGAAAAACTGTTTTTT
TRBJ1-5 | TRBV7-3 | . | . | CASSRDGINQPQHF | TGTGCCAGCAGCCGAGACGGAATAAATCAGCCCCAGCATTTT
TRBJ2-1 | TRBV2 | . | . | CASRQGSSYNEQFF | TGTGCCAGCCGCCAGGGATCTTCCTACAATGAGCAGTTCTTC
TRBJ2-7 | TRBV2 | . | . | CASSEERTYEQYF | TGTGCCAGCAGTGAAGAACGGACCTACGAGCAGTACTTC